This TCR beta chain came from a study of T cell responses to AZD1222 COVID-19 vaccine. Study-level results: Donors were chiefly white British, with a greater number of females, and clonal diversity was perhaps underestimated. At baseline, just six AZD1222 recipients tested seropositive. Repertoire sampling occurred only after the peak T cell response. Spike as a whole was targeted by vaccine-associated CD4 TCRs, dominant at 160-218 and 743-854.

The germline V and J ends were trimmed by 2 bases and 2 bases, with 19 bases remaining between them. Germline assignment: CDR1 LNHDA and CDR2 SQIVND (reference sequence). This CDR3 contains 18 residues. A remark on this clone: Its specificity is unknown.

Sequencing was performed with immunoSEQ multiplex PCR; in TCRdb, only in-frame clones are kept and a portion is missing. This table holds roughly 150,000 clones, approximately 90% found once. The genes are TRBV19 and TRBJ1-5; D possibly corresponds to TRBD1 (5 bases). The sequence was collected from an adult who had recovered from COVID-19. Sequencing used peripheral blood, obtained after recovery from COVID-19. CDR3 sequence: CASSIFLGQGTGNQPQHF. In DNA, the CDR3 is TGTGCCAGTAGTATATTTCTTGGGCAGGGTACAGGCAATCAGCCCCAGCATTTT.